The T cell receptor (beta chain) described here comes from a study of shared clonotypes between healthy human individuals. Overall study: CD4 naive and memory got three plates each, CD8 naive two, CD8 memory one.

CD45RO-negative, CCR7-positively selected cells formed the naive CD8 fraction, excluding terminally differentiated effector memory CD45RA+ cells. TCRdb's table, derived via immunoSEQ multiplex PCR, lists solely in-frame clones and lacks some. The sample includes fewer than 1 million clones, about 96% of them seen just once. Study conclusions and caveats: Depth was large, yet rarefaction showed that sorted-subset sequencing was incomplete.

Notes on this clone: Its target is not known.

The source of this sequence is a man in his thirties or forties in good health. The sequencing sample was made of naive CD8+ T cells sorted from blood.

The CDR3 region has the DNA TGCAGCGTTGTGGGGGAGACTACCCGATACAATGAGCAGTTCTTC. Amino acids: CSVVGETTRYNEQFF. This chain links TRBV29-1 with TRBJ2-1; D might be TRBD1 or TRBD2, each matching 5 bases. V shed 4 bases and J shed 4 bases, with 17 bases lying between them. This CDR3 is 15 amino acids long. Looked up from germline, CDR1 is SQVTM and CDR2 is ANQGSEA.